There are many counts of the clone carrying this TCR beta chain. Its antigen is currently unknown. The data are from a study of regulatory T cells in long-lasting Graves disease. Whole-study findings and limits: Preferential use of TRBV28, TRBJ1-2 and TRBJ2-5 was seen in persistent disease.

Researchers made TCR beta libraries by using iRepertoire HTBI primers and running Arm-PCR on CDR3 regions. MiXCR, run by TCRdb on the multiplex PCR reads, gives a single entry per CDR3 protein. The sample carries roughly 420,000 distinct CDR3 sequences, 12% to 15% recorded once. As to time point: newly diagnosed GD, antithyroid drugs for less than 3 months. Researchers made the TCR library from RNA that was extracted from PBMCs. Per American Thyroid Association guidelines, Graves' disease was diagnosed. Recruitment took place at an endocrinology department in Xi'an, China. Germline CDR1 is LGHDT and CDR2 is YNNKEL (reference sequence). With 1 base removed from V and 17 bases from J, the gap between germline ends came to 15 bases. The length of the CDR3 is 13 residues. The sample was also reused in another study, on T cells in Graves' hyperthyroidism and ophthalmopathy.

The specimen comprised peripheral blood mononuclear cells (PBMCs), sampled at new diagnosis, from a patient treated with antithyroid drugs. This TCR was sampled from a woman aged 45-60 years with Graves disease. The V gene is TRBV3-1, the J gene TRBJ2-6, with D maybe TRBD1 (6 bases). CDR3 amino acids: CASSQVLGQPMTF. The CDR3 coding sequence is TGTGCCAGCAGCCAAGTCTTAGGACAGCCCATGACTTTC.